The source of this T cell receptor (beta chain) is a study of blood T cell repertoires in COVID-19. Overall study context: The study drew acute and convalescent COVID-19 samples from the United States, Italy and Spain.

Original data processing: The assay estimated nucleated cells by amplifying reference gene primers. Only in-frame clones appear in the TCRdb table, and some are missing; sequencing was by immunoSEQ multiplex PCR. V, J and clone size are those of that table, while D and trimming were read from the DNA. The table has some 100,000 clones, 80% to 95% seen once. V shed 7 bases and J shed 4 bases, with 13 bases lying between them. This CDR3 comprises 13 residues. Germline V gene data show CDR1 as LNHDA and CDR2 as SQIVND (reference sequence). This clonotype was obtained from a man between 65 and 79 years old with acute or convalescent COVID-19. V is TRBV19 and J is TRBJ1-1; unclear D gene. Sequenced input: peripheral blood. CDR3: CASTLAGSTEAFF. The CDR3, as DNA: TGTGCCAGTACTCTAGCGGGGAGCACTGAAGCTTTCTTT.